This TCR beta chain is from a study of technical replicates of blood from a handful of donors. Germline loops: CDR1 LNHDA, CDR2 SQIVND (reference sequence). The CDR3 sequence is 16 residues long. J lost 2 bases, V lost 5 bases, and 10 bases had no gene match. TCRdb's table, derived via immunoSEQ multiplex PCR, lists solely in-frame clones and lacks some. The table lists around 65,000 clones, about 86% of them singletons. This chain connects TRBV19 to TRBJ2-7, with 9 bases fitting TRBD1. This clonotype originated in a human donor in good health. Some clones in this sample may be carry-over from other donors' samples. Material: PBMCs. The CDR3 protein is CASSPTFWTGAYEQYF. The CDR3 nucleotides are TGTGCCAGTAGTCCCACTTTCTGGACAGGGGCCTACGAGCAGTACTTC.